In its sample, the clone carrying this T cell receptor (beta chain) was seen many times. Its antigen is as yet unknown. There were TCR beta CDR3 regions amplified from RNA transcripts. An initial round of RT-PCR targeting the TCR CDR3 relied on the HTBI primer set. TCRdb recomputed calls from the multiplex PCR reads with MiXCR, one row per CDR3 protein. The data contain about 350,000 distinct CDR3 sequences, over 12% of them seen just once; the ten biggest clones take up roughly a fifth. These data belong to a study of T cells in Graves' hyperthyroidism and ophthalmopathy. Study summary: Peripheral blood was drawn at first diagnosis, prior to all treatment.

Any patient presenting with uncontrolled infection, other autoimmune disease, pregnancy or lactation was left out. Used for diagnoses were clinical symptoms, serum thyroxine and TRAb, thyroid ultrasound and orbital computed tomography. Regarding the study as a whole: The model made its ophthalmopathy prediction, and onset followed a median approximately 6 months later.

The CDR3 has 13 residues. V shed 5 bases and J shed 2 bases, with 9 bases lying between them. The germline V gene encodes CDR1 KGHSH and CDR2 LQKENI. The J gene is TRBJ1-1, the V gene TRBV18; D not certain. Material: blood. This receptor was identified in a woman aged 55-69 years with Graves' ophthalmopathy. CDR3 nucleotides: TGTGCCAGCTCAAACAGTAAAAACACTGAAGCTTTCTTT. This encodes CASSNSKNTEAFF.